The rows below give T cell receptor beta chains drawn from one sample of a study of shared clonotypes between healthy human individuals. TCRdb's copy holds only in-frame clones and misses some; the assay was immunoSEQ multiplex PCR. The data show just over 2,000,000 clones, roughly 95% seen once. Sequencing input: naive CD4+ T cells sorted from blood. Receptors originate from a young man in good health. Both conserved end residues are part of each CDR3. Fields, in order: V gene, J gene, CDR3 protein.

v_gene: TRBV6-5; j_gene: TRBJ2-5; CDR3aa: CASSYGRLEETQYF
v_gene: TRBV5-6; j_gene: TRBJ2-2; CDR3aa: CASSQVSGQGTGELFF
v_gene: TRBV7-9; j_gene: TRBJ2-7; CDR3aa: CASSRGQWEQYF
v_gene: TRBV2; j_gene: TRBJ2-6; CDR3aa: CASRTFASSGANVLTF
v_gene: TRBV27; j_gene: TRBJ2-7; CDR3aa: CASSLGKSYEQYF
v_gene: TRBV30; j_gene: TRBJ2-3; CDR3aa: CAWLGTPGLARGPDTQYF
v_gene: TRBV6-5; j_gene: TRBJ1-2; CDR3aa: CASSYSLQSGNYGYTF
v_gene: TRBV6-1; j_gene: TRBJ2-1; CDR3aa: CASSIRGQGDNEQFF
v_gene: TRBV30; j_gene: TRBJ2-1; CDR3aa: CAWSPRRGVTNEQFF
v_gene: TRBV11-2; j_gene: TRBJ1-6; CDR3aa: CASSARTHRSSYNSPLHF
v_gene: TRBV2; j_gene: TRBJ2-3; CDR3aa: CASSEDFSRTHTDTQYF
v_gene: TRBV19; j_gene: TRBJ2-2; CDR3aa: CASSTGQVLNTGELFF
v_gene: TRBV10-1; j_gene: TRBJ2-7; CDR3aa: CASSESVLPSYEQYF
v_gene: TRBV10-3; j_gene: TRBJ2-3; CDR3aa: CAISRQSTDTQYF
v_gene: TRBV7-2; j_gene: TRBJ1-5; CDR3aa: CASSLAGDVNQPQHF
v_gene: TRBV5-6; j_gene: TRBJ2-7; CDR3aa: CASSLLGGDYEQYF
v_gene: TRBV5-4; j_gene: TRBJ2-7; CDR3aa: CASSRGGPIDEQYF
v_gene: TRBV18; j_gene: TRBJ1-2; CDR3aa: CASSPQGEDGYTF
v_gene: TRBV5-4; j_gene: TRBJ1-6; CDR3aa: CASRGTDSYNSPLHF
v_gene: TRBV28; j_gene: TRBJ1-2; CDR3aa: CASSLSGRFYYGYTF
v_gene: TRBV2; j_gene: TRBJ1-4; CDR3aa: CASTAPGQRTEKLFF
v_gene: TRBV2; j_gene: TRBJ1-6; CDR3aa: CASSESGAERSPLHF
v_gene: TRBV6-1; j_gene: TRBJ1-3; CDR3aa: CASSESRVRNTIYF
v_gene: TRBV10-1; j_gene: TRBJ2-7; CDR3aa: CASSLTRLSYEQYF
v_gene: TRBV5-6; j_gene: TRBJ1-2; CDR3aa: CASNTQEGGYTF
v_gene: TRBV14; j_gene: TRBJ1-3; CDR3aa: CASSQEGGGNTIYF
v_gene: TRBV18; j_gene: TRBJ1-5; CDR3aa: CASSTAWGSNQPQHF
v_gene: TRBV30; j_gene: TRBJ2-5; CDR3aa: CAWSVGGETQYF
v_gene: TRBV18; j_gene: TRBJ1-3; CDR3aa: CASSPLRTTSSGNTIYF
v_gene: TRBV18; j_gene: TRBJ2-6; CDR3aa: CASSPPSGANVLTF
v_gene: TRBV27; j_gene: TRBJ2-4; CDR3aa: CASSLRDGLIQYF
v_gene: TRBV10-2; j_gene: TRBJ2-3; CDR3aa: CASKLAGSTDTQYF
v_gene: TRBV29-1; j_gene: TRBJ2-3; CDR3aa: CSVGGRITDTQYF
v_gene: TRBV19; j_gene: TRBJ1-2; CDR3aa: CASRRDRINYGYTF
v_gene: TRBV5-4; j_gene: TRBJ2-1; CDR3aa: CASSLGTSGNYNEQFF
v_gene: TRBV10-2; j_gene: TRBJ2-3; CDR3aa: CASSGAYADRTWTDTQYF
v_gene: TRBV30; j_gene: TRBJ1-2; CDR3aa: CAWSLTAHGNYGYTF